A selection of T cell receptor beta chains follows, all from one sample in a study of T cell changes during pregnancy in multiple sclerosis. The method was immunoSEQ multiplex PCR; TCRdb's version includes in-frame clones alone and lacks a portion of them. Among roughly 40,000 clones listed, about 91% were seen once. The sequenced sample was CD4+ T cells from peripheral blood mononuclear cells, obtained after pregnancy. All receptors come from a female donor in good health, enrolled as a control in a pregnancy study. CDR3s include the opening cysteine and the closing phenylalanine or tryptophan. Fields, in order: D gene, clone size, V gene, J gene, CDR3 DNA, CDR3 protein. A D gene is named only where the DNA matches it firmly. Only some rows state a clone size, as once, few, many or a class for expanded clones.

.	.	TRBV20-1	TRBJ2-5	TGCAGTGCTATTAGTGAGACCCAGTACTTC	CSAISETQYF
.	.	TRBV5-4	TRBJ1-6	TGTGCCAGCCGTGGGTCAGGGTCCGATTCACCCCTCCACTTT	CASRGSGSDSPLHF
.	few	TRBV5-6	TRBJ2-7	TGTGCCAGCAGTCCCGGACGGGGGTACGAGCAGTACTTC	CASSPGRGYEQYF
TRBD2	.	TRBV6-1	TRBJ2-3	TGTGCCAGCAGTGCTACCGGGACTAGCGGAGATACGCAGTATTTT	CASSATGTSGDTQYF
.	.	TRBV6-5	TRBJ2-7	TGTGCCAGCAGTTACTCGTACAGGAGCTCCTACGAGCAGTACTTC	CASSYSYRSSYEQYF
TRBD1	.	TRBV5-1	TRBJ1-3	TGCGCCAGCAGCGCGACAACCGGGACAGGGAACGGGGGAAACACCATATATTTT	CASSATTGTGNGGNTIYF
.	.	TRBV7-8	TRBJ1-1	TGTGCCAGCAGCTTAGGGCCCAGAGGTATAACTGAAGCTTTCTTT	CASSLGPRGITEAFF
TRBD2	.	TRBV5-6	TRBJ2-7	TGTGCCAGCAGCTTGGGGACTAGCGGGGCATACGAGCAGTACTTC	CASSLGTSGAYEQYF
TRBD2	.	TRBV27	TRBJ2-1	TGTGCCAGCAGTTGGGGGGGGGTCGACAATGAGCAGTTCTTC	CASSWGGVDNEQFF
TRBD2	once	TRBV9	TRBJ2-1	TGTGCCAGCAGCGTAGGCCTAGCGGGGGACAATGAGCAGTTCTTC	CASSVGLAGDNEQFF
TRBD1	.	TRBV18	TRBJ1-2	TGTGCCAGCTCTCCGGCAGGGGGAAGTGGCTACACCTTC	CASSPAGGSGYTF
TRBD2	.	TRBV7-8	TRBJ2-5	TGTGCCAGCAGCGACCCGCGGGAAGCGGGGGAAGAGACCCAGTACTTC	CASSDPREAGEETQYF
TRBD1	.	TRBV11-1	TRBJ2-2	TGTGCCAGCAGCTTACCGGACAGGACGAACACCGGGGAGCTGTTTTTT	CASSLPDRTNTGELFF
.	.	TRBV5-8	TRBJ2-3	TGTGCCAGCAGCTTGGAACAGGCAGGACGAGATACGCAGTATTTT	CASSLEQAGRDTQYF
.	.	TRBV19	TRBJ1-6	TGTGCCAGTAGTTCCCGGGCGGGTCTTAATTCACCCCTCCACTTT	CASSSRAGLNSPLHF
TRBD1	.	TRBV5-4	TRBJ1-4	TGTGCCAGCAGCCTCGGACAGGGTGAAAAACTGTTTTTT	CASSLGQGEKLFF
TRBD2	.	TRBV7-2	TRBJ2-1	TGTGCCAGCAGCTTAGTGCGACTAGCGGGAGGATACAATGAGCAGTTCTTC	CASSLVRLAGGYNEQFF
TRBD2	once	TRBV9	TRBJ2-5	TGTGCCAGCAGCGTAGGAGGGTCTAGCGGGGGGGAGACCCAGTACTTC	CASSVGGSSGGETQYF
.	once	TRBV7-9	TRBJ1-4	TGTGCCAGCAGCTTTGGCAGGGGAAATGAAAAACTGTTTTTT	CASSFGRGNEKLFF
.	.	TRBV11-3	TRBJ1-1	TGTGCCAGCAGCCTCGCCGGAGTGAACACTGAAGCTTTCTTT	CASSLAGVNTEAFF
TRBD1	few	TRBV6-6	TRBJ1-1	TGTGCCAGCAGTTCCCGGACAGGAGGGGCTGAAGCTTTCTTT	CASSSRTGGAEAFF
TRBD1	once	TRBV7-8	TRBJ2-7	TGTGCCAGCAGCTTAGTAGGGGGACAGGGCTACGAGCAGTACTTC	CASSLVGGQGYEQYF
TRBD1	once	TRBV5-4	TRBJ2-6	TGTGCCAGCAGCCAGGACAGGGTTAGGAACAACGTCCTGACTTTC	CASSQDRVRNNVLTF
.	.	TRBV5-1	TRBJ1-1	TGCGCCAGCCTATTTGAGCCAGGGCTGAACACTGAAGCTTTCTTT	CASLFEPGLNTEAFF
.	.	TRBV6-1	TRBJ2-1	TGTGCCAGCAGTGAAGCCAGACAGGAAGAGCAGTTCTTC	CASSEARQEEQFF
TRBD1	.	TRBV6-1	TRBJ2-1	TGTGCCAGCAGTGTAGGGGGACAGGGATACAATGAGCAGTTCTTC	CASSVGGQGYNEQFF
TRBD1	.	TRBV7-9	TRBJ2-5	TGTGCCAGCAGCCCCCCGGGACAGAAAGAGACCCAGTACTTC	CASSPPGQKETQYF
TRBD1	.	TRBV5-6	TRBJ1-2	TGTGCCAGCAGCTCGGCAGGACAGGCGGCCTATGGCTACACCTTC	CASSSAGQAAYGYTF
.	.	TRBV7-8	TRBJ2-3	TGTGCCAGCAGCTTAAAGGGAGTTTACACAGATACGCAGTATTTT	CASSLKGVYTDTQYF
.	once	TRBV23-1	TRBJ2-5	TGCGCCAGCAGTCACCCAGGCTTGATCCAAGAGACCCAGTACTTC	CASSHPGLIQETQYF
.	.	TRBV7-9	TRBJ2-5	TGTGCCAGCAGCCTCGTAGTTTCGGGTGAGACCCAGTACTTC	CASSLVVSGETQYF
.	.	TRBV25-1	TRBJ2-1	TGTGCCAGCAGTGGCTACAGGGTAGGCTCCTACAATGAGCAGTTCTTC	CASSGYRVGSYNEQFF
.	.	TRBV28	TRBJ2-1	TGTGCCAGCTCGGGGGGCGGGTCCTACAATGAGCAGTTCTTC	CASSGGGSYNEQFF
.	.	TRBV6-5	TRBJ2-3	TGTGCCAGCAGTTGGTCAGGCACGCAGTATTTT	CASSWSGTQYF
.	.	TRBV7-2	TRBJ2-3	TGTGCCAGCAGCTTAGCGTCGGGAAAGTATGTGGCAGATACGCAGTATTTT	CASSLASGKYVADTQYF
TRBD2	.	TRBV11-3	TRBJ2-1	TGTGCCAGCAGCTTAGGACGACGGGAGGGCCCCCCTAACAATGAGCAGTTCTTC	CASSLGRREGPPNNEQFF
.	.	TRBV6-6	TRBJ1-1	TGTGCCAGCAGGGAAAGTGGGGGGACCACTGAAGCTTTCTTT	CASRESGGTTEAFF
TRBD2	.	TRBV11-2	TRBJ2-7	TGTGCCAGCAGCCCACCACCCCGGGGGGACGAGCAGTACTTC	CASSPPPRGDEQYF
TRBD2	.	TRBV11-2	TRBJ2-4	TGTGCCAGCAGCCATATTGGTAGCGGGAGGCCGAAAAACATTCAGTACTTC	CASSHIGSGRPKNIQYF
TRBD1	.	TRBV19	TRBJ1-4	TGTGCCAGTAGCCGGGACAGAGCAACTAATGAAAAACTGTTTTTT	CASSRDRATNEKLFF
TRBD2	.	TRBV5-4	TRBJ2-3	TGTGCCAGCAGTTTAGCGGGGGTGGGCACAGATACGCAGTATTTT	CASSLAGVGTDTQYF
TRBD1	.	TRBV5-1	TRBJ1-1	TGCGCCAGCAGCTTGGAGGACAGGTTGGGCGAAGCTTTCTTT	CASSLEDRLGEAFF
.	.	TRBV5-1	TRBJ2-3	TGCGCCAGCAGCTTGGCAAGCACAGATACGCAGTATTTT	CASSLASTDTQYF
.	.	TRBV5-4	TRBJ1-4	TGTGCCAGCAGCTTGGATCAGGGCGGGGACGAAAAACTGTTTTTT	CASSLDQGGDEKLFF
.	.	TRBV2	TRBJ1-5	TGTGCCAGCAGTTTACAGGTTCCGCAGCCCCAGCATTTT	CASSLQVPQPQHF
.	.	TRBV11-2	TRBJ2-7	TGTGCCAGCAGCTTACAAACAACAGGGATATACGAGCAGTACTTC	CASSLQTTGIYEQYF
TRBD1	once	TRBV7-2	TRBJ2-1	TGTGCCAGCAGCTCAACTAGCAGGGGGCTCAGCTCCTACAATGAGCAGTTCTTC	CASSSTSRGLSSYNEQFF
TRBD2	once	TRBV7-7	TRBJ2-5	TGTGCTAGCAGCCTGCTAGCGGGAGGACTGGGAACCCAGTACTTC	CASSLLAGGLGTQYF
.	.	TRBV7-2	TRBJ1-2	TGTGCCAGCAGCTTAGAAGTAGGCAGGGTGATGGTCTATGGCTACACCTTC	CASSLEVGRVMVYGYTF
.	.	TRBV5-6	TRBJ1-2	TGTGCCAGCAGCTTCGGCAGTCGACTCCGCTTCTATGGCTACACCTTC	CASSFGSRLRFYGYTF
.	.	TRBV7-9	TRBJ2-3	TGTGCCAGCAGCGCCCTAGCCGGGCTAGATACGCAGTATTTT	CASSALAGLDTQYF